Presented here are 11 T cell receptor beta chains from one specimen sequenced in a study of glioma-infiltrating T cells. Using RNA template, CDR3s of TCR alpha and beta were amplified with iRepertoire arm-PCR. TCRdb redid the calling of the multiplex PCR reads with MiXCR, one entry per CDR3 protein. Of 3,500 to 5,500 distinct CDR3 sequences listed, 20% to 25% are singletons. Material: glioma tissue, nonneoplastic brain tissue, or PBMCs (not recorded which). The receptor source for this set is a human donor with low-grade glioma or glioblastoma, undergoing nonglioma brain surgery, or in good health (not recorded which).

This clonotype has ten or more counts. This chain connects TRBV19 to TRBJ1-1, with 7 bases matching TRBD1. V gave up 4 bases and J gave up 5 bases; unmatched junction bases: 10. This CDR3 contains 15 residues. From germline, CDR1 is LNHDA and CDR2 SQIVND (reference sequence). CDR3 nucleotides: TGTGCCAGTAGTACGAGACAGGGCCAGGGTACTGAAGCTTTCTTT. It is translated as CASSTRQGQGTEAFF.

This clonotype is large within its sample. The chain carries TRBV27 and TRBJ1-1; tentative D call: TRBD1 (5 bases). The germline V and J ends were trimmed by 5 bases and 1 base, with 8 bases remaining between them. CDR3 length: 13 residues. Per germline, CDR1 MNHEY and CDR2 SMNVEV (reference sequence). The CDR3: CASSPQGNTEAFF. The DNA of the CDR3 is TGTGCCAGCAGTCCGCAGGGGAACACTGAAGCTTTCTTT.

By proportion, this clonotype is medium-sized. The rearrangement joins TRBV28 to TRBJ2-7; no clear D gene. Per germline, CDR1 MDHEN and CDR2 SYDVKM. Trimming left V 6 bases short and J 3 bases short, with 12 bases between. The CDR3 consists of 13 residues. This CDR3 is CASSSGDRYEQYV. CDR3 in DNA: TGTGCCAGCAGCTCCGGAGATCGCTACGAGCAGTACGTC.

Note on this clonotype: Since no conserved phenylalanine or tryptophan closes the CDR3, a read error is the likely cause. The CDR3 is CASSQDSKDEAGGYTL. CDR3 DNA: TGCGCCAGCAGCCAAGATAGTAAGGACGAGGCAGGTGGCTACACCCTC. This chain uses TRBV4-1 with TRBJ1-2; D is unresolved. CDR1 is MGHRA, CDR2 YSYEKL, per germline. The V end was cut by 0 bases, the J end by 7 bases, with 18 bases between. The CDR3 extends over 16 amino acids.

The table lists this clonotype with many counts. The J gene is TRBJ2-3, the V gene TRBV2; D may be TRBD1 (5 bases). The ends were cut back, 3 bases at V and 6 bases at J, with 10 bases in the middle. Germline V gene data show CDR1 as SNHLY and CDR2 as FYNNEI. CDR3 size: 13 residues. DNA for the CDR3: TGTGCCAGCAGTGAGGGGCCTCGTGATACGCAGTATTTT. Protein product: CASSEGPRDTQYF.

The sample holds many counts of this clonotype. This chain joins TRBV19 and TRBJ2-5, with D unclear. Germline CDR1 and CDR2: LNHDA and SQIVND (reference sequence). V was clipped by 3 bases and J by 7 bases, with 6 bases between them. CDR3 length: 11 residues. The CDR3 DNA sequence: TGTGCCAGTAGTATCCTAGGGACCCAGTACTTC. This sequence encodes CASSILGTQYF.

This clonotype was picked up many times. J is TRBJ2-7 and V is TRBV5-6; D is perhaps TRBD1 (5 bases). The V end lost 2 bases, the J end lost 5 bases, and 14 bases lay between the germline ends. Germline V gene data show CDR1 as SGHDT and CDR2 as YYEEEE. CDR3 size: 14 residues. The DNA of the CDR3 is TGTGCCAGCAGCTTCAAGGGGCGGATCCACGAGCAGTACGTC. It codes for CASSFKGRIHEQYV.

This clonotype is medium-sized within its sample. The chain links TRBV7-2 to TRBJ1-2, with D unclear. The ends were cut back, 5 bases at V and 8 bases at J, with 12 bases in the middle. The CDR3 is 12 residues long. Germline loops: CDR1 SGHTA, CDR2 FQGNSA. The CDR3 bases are TGTGCCAGCAGCCCAGCCGTGGGGGGCTACACCTTC. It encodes CASSPAVGGYTF.

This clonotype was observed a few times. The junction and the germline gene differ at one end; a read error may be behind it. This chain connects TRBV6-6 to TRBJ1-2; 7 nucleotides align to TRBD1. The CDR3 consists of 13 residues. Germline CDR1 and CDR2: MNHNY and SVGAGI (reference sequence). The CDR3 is CGSSRQGKSGYIF. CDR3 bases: TGTGGCAGCAGTCGACAGGGAAAGAGCGGCTACATCTTC.

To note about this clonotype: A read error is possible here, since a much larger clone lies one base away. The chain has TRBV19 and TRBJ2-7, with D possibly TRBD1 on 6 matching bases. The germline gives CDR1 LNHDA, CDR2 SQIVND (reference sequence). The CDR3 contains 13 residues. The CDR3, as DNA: TGTGCCAGTAGCGCCGGCAGGGGCTACGAGCAGAACTTC. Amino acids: CASSAGRGYEQNF.

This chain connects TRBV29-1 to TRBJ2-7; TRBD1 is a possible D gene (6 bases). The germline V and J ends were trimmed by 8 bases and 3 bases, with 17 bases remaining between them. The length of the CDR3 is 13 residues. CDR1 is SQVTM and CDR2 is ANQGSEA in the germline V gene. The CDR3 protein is CSKTGEHRYEQYF. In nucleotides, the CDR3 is TGCAGCAAGACAGGTGAACACCGCTACGAGCAGTACTTC.